This T cell receptor beta chain was recovered during a study of shared clonotypes between healthy human individuals. Sequenced by immunoSEQ multiplex PCR; TCRdb stores in-frame clones only, minus some. The sample lists 980,000 or so clones; 76% were seen once. V was clipped by 0 bases and J by 2 bases; unmatched bases: 1. Germline V CDR1 and CDR2: SEHNR, FQNEAQ (reference sequence). This CDR3 contains 15 residues. The origin of this receptor is a man younger than 35 in good health. The sequencing sample was made of memory CD4+ T cells sorted from blood. Subset of the sample: CD45RA-negative fraction. The chain is built from TRBV7-9 and TRBJ1-3, with TRBD1 matching over 7 bases. This CDR3 is CASSLARGTGNTIYF. Here the CDR3 DNA reads TGTGCCAGCAGCTTAGCCAGGGGGACTGGAAACACCATATATTTT. The full variable domain, completed using reference TRBV7-9 and TRBJ1-3, is DTGVSQNPRHKITKRGQNVTFRCDPISEHNRLYWYRQTLGQGPEFLTYFQNEAQLEKSRLLSDRFSAERPKGSFSTLEIQRTEQGDSAMYLCASSLARGTGNTIYFGEGSWLTVV.